This TCR beta chain was recorded in a study of long-term antiretroviral therapy in people with HIV. Turning to the study itself: It was about a decade after the earliest samples that the 2015 immediate-ART recommendation appeared.

In regard to this clone: As yet, its antigen is unknown.

Findings and caveats of the study: Gathering of blood took place between about 2003 and 2017, possibly under older ART regimens. Clones showing expansion before ART dominated the repertoire at all time points.

The immunoSEQ assay was v3.0, run at survey level. The target of sequencing was about 35,000-50,000 T-cell genomes per sample. Libraries were prepared by immunoSEQ multiplex PCR; TCRdb keeps only in-frame clonotypes and omits some of them. The sample includes about 16,000 clones, approximately 88% of them seen just once. With 7 bases removed from V and 9 bases from J, the gap between germline ends came to 11 bases. From germline, CDR1 is SGHRS and CDR2 YFSETQ. The CDR3 has 11 amino acids. Sequenced material: unsorted PBMCs, taken 0.7 years before starting antiretroviral therapy. The chain recombines TRBV5-1 with TRBJ2-1; D is uncertain. The receptor comes from a man in his fifties with HIV. CDR3 residues: CASASQVEQFF. The CDR3 coding sequence is TGCGCCAGCGCCTCCCAAGTTGAGCAGTTCTTC.